The rows below give T cell receptor beta chains drawn from one sample of a study of vaccination effects on CD4 cells after COVID-19. Data came from immunoSEQ multiplex PCR; TCRdb stores just in-frame clones and leaves some out. In the table there are about 20,000 clones, about 65% of which are singletons. The antigens for these receptors are not known. The sequenced sample was CD4+ T cells from PBMCs cultured with HCoV-NL63 spike peptides, obtained before COVID-19 vaccination. These receptors were obtained from a human donor who received a COVID-19 vaccine. Both conserved end residues are part of each CDR3. Fields, in order: clone size, V gene, D gene, J gene, CDR3 protein, CDR3 DNA. D genes are given only for firm matches. Clone sizes are given selectively: once, few, many, or a class where the clone is expanded.

-	TRBV18	TRBD1	TRBJ2-5	CASSPGQEETQYF	TGTGCCAGCTCCCCAGGACAGGAAGAGACCCAGTACTTC
few	TRBV6-5	-	TRBJ1-6	CASSYRTENSPLHF	TGTGCCAGCAGTTACCGGACAGAGAATTCACCCCTCCACTTT
few	TRBV11-2	-	TRBJ1-1	CASSLDGGPRQAFF	TGTGCCAGCAGCCTAGACGGGGGGCCACGTCAAGCTTTCTTT
-	TRBV6-5	-	TRBJ2-7	CALSLATHLGEQYF	TGTGCCCTGTCACTAGCTACCCATTTGGGCGAGCAGTACTTC
-	TRBV7-2	TRBD1	TRBJ1-1	CASSSTGETEAFF	TGTGCCAGCAGCTCGACAGGGGAGACTGAAGCTTTCTTT
-	TRBV6-4	-	TRBJ2-3	CASSETVGSTDTQYF	TGTGCCAGCAGTGAAACAGTAGGAAGCACAGATACGCAGTATTTT
once	TRBV4-2	-	TRBJ2-1	CASSQDSGFAHNEQFF	TGTGCCAGCAGCCAAGATAGCGGCTTCGCCCACAATGAGCAGTTCTTC
-	TRBV5-1	TRBD1	TRBJ2-6	CASSLREGAISGANVLTF	TGCGCCAGCAGCTTGCGAGAGGGGGCTATCTCTGGGGCCAACGTCCTGACTTTC
few	TRBV3-1/TRBV3-2	-	TRBJ1-2	CASSQGQVGPNYGYTF	TGTGCCAGCAGCCAGGGCCAGGTCGGACCTAACTATGGCTACACCTTC
-	TRBV7-9	TRBD1	TRBJ2-1	CASSTLDRTDYNEQFF	TGTGCCAGCAGCACCTTGGACAGGACGGATTACAATGAGCAGTTCTTC
-	TRBV29-1	TRBD2	TRBJ2-1	CSALGASGGANEQFF	TGCAGCGCCCTTGGTGCTAGCGGGGGGGCCAATGAGCAGTTCTTC
-	TRBV6-5	TRBD1	TRBJ1-1	CASNVQGTHTEAFF	TGTGCCAGCAATGTACAGGGGACACACACTGAAGCTTTCTTT
-	TRBV5-1	-	TRBJ1-6	CASRGRGWDSPLHF	TGCGCCAGCAGGGGTAGGGGATGGGATTCACCCCTCCACTTT
-	TRBV18	-	TRBJ2-5	CASSPGLSQETQYF	TGTGCCAGCTCACCCGGGCTTAGTCAAGAGACCCAGTACTTC
-	TRBV6-5	-	TRBJ2-3	CASSQFRGGDATQYF	TGTGCCAGCTCACAGTTCCGCGGGGGCGACGCGACGCAGTATTTT
-	TRBV11-2	TRBD2	TRBJ2-5	CASRRPGTSARETQYF	TGTGCCAGCAGGCGACCCGGGACTAGCGCACGAGAGACCCAGTACTTC
-	TRBV11-3	-	TRBJ1-5	CASRALGAEGNQPQHF	TGTGCCAGCAGGGCTCTGGGGGCTGAGGGCAATCAGCCCCAGCATTTT
once	TRBV7-2	TRBD2	TRBJ2-7	CASSTTSGRAGEQYF	TGTGCCAGCAGCACTACTAGCGGGAGGGCAGGGGAGCAGTACTTC
-	TRBV11-2	-	TRBJ1-1	CASISRNGENTEAFF	TGTGCCAGCATCTCACGAAATGGGGAGAACACTGAAGCTTTCTTT
once	TRBV20-1	-	TRBJ2-4	CSASVFRGTKNIQYF	TGCAGTGCTAGTGTTTTTCGGGGGACCAAAAACATTCAGTACTTC
-	TRBV19	-	TRBJ2-2	CASSTLGLSTGELFF	TGTGCCAGTAGTACCTTGGGGCTGAGCACCGGGGAGCTGTTTTTT
-	TRBV5-8	-	TRBJ2-3	CASSLGLGGDTQYF	TGTGCCAGCAGCTTGGGTCTAGGTGGCGATACGCAGTATTTT
-	TRBV25-1	-	TRBJ2-3	CASSDATATDTQYF	TGTGCCAGCAGTGACGCGACAGCCACAGATACGCAGTATTTT
few	TRBV7-8	-	TRBJ2-3	CASSFRLDGTDTQYF	TGTGCCAGCAGCTTCAGACTAGATGGCACAGATACGCAGTATTTT
-	TRBV28	TRBD2	TRBJ2-1	CASSSPGGAYNEQFF	TGTGCCAGCAGTTCCCCGGGAGGGGCGTACAATGAGCAGTTCTTC
-	TRBV7-9	-	TRBJ1-5	CASSPPQTGNQPQHF	TGTGCCAGCAGTCCCCCCCAAACAGGCAATCAGCCCCAGCATTTT
-	TRBV11-2	-	TRBJ2-5	CASSLGPAGTQYF	TGTGCCAGCAGCTTAGGTCCTGCGGGGACCCAGTACTTC
-	TRBV27	-	TRBJ1-6	CASGGKSGESPLHF	TGTGCCAGCGGAGGAAAATCGGGGGAATCACCCCTCCACTTT
-	TRBV6-5	-	TRBJ2-7	CASSLVGGPSSYEQYF	TGTGCCAGCAGTTTAGTAGGGGGTCCAAGCTCCTACGAGCAGTACTTC
few	TRBV10-3	-	TRBJ2-7	CAIAKEGSYEQYF	TGTGCCATCGCCAAAGAGGGATCCTACGAGCAGTACTTC
-	TRBV7-9	-	TRBJ2-3	CASSPGLGTDTQYF	TGTGCCAGCAGTCCTGGACTGGGCACAGATACGCAGTATTTT
-	TRBV3-1/TRBV3-2	-	TRBJ2-5	CASSQPGYFETQYF	TGTGCCAGCAGCCAACCCGGGTACTTTGAGACCCAGTACTTC
-	TRBV19	TRBD1	TRBJ1-3	CASSPEPDRASGNTIYF	TGTGCCAGTAGCCCCGAACCTGACAGGGCATCTGGAAACACCATATATTTT
-	TRBV12-3/TRBV12-4	-	TRBJ2-5	CASSNQQQETQYF	TGTGCCAGCAGCAACCAGCAGCAAGAGACCCAGTACTTC
-	TRBV4-1	TRBD2	TRBJ2-3	CASSRSPPGTSGKLDTQYF	TGCGCCAGCAGCCGAAGTCCTCCCGGGACTAGCGGGAAATTAGATACGCAGTATTTT
-	TRBV2	-	TRBJ1-2	CASSETGGLYLYGYTF	TGTGCCAGCAGTGAAACTGGGGGGCTCTACCTCTATGGCTACACCTTC
-	TRBV2	-	TRBJ2-3	CASSGFGTDTQYF	TGTGCCAGCAGTGGGTTTGGCACAGATACGCAGTATTTT
-	TRBV5-4	-	TRBJ1-5	CASSSGVFSNQPQHF	TGTGCCAGCAGCTCAGGGGTCTTTAGCAATCAGCCCCAGCATTTT
-	TRBV6-5	-	TRBJ1-3	CATSANTIYF	TGTGCCACCTCAGCGAACACCATATATTTT
-	TRBV5-8	TRBD1	TRBJ2-7	CASSPWDSNYEQYF	TGTGCCAGCAGCCCCTGGGACAGCAACTACGAGCAGTACTTC
-	TRBV27	-	TRBJ1-6	CASTQTANYNSPLHF	TGTGCCAGCACTCAGACTGCCAACTATAATTCACCCCTCCACTTT
-	TRBV5-1	-	TRBJ1-1	CASSDASTGTAEAFF	TGCGCCAGCAGCGATGCCTCGACAGGAACGGCTGAAGCTTTCTTT
few	TRBV7-8	TRBD2	TRBJ2-3	CASSLVVTSGASTDTQYF	TGTGCCAGCAGCTTAGTTGTGACTAGCGGGGCGAGCACAGATACGCAGTATTTT
-	TRBV6-4	-	TRBJ1-5	CASSLEEDQPQHF	TGTGCCAGCAGCCTTGAAGAGGATCAGCCCCAGCATTTT
-	TRBV20-1	-	TRBJ1-2	CSARGRGYTF	TGCAGTGCTAGAGGCCGGGGCTACACCTTC
-	TRBV6-5	-	TRBJ2-1	CARPPLSYNEQFF	TGTGCCAGACCCCCTCTGAGCTACAATGAGCAGTTCTTC
medium-sized	TRBV5-1	TRBD1	TRBJ1-6	CASSEGQGYSPLHF	TGCGCCAGCAGCGAGGGACAGGGATATTCACCCCTCCACTTT
-	TRBV7-2	TRBD1	TRBJ1-6	CASSLEGTGSYNSPLHF	TGTGCCAGCAGCTTAGAGGGGACAGGGTCCTATAATTCACCCCTCCACTTT
-	TRBV5-5	-	TRBJ2-3	CASSQLDRDTQYF	TGTGCCAGCAGCCAACTAGACAGGGATACGCAGTATTTT
-	TRBV19	-	TRBJ1-5	CATHGARDQPQHF	TGTGCCACTCACGGGGCCCGGGATCAGCCCCAGCATTTT
-	TRBV5-4	-	TRBJ1-2	CASSYSQGQERGYTF	TGTGCCAGCAGCTACTCCCAGGGCCAAGAGCGCGGCTACACCTTC
few	TRBV7-9	-	TRBJ1-5	CASSQTDNQPQHF	TGTGCCAGCAGCCAGACAGACAATCAGCCCCAGCATTTT
-	TRBV11-3	-	TRBJ2-1	CASSIGAGGYEQFF	TGTGCCAGCAGCATAGGGGCCGGGGGCTATGAGCAGTTCTTC